This T cell receptor beta chain was documented in a study of blood T cell repertoires in COVID-19 (dated by TCRdb to between 2020 and 2021). In the study overall: The collaborator samples originated in the United States, Italy and Spain and spanned the acute and convalescent phases of COVID-19. The material from the prospective study consisted of cDNA or gDNA derived from T cells, B-cell-depleted T cells, or PBMCs. The dataset comprised deeply sampled blood TCRbeta repertoires from subjects exposed to, actively infected with, or recovered from COVID-19. A freely available public database, intended as a resource for researchers studying the immune response to SARS-CoV-2, is where the repertoires were released. The samples were drawn from the first 160 participants of the ongoing ImmuneRACE study and from over a thousand subjects provided by 6 global collaborators. The sample metadata nearly always contained a de-identified subject ID, COVID-19 status, age in years and sex. Where available, HLA class I and class II types were obtained from metadata supplied by the sample provider rather than from assay-based typing. What the work shows at the level of the full study, not this receptor alone: How much clinical and demographic metadata was included differed by source and by participant, and the metadata was provided uncurated.

A word on this clone: The specificity of this receptor is unknown. Per-nucleotide qualities are absent, and no much larger clonotype sits a single base away.

TCRbeta CDR3 regions were amplified from genomic DNA by means of the immunoSEQ Assay, a bias-controlled multiplex PCR. In the original analysis: Nucleated cell counts per sample were estimated from amplification of reference gene primers within the assay. Sequence reads were collapsed and filtered to measure the absolute abundance of every unique TCRbeta CDR3 rearrangement. Productive Simpson clonality was computed per sample as the square root of Simpson's diversity index over productive rearrangements. TCRdb took over this immuneACCESS table, retaining in-frame rearrangements with V and J assigned. Such tables are incomplete; in checked studies, under half of the missing clones stem from an unresolved V gene, and the remainder is unexplained. D and trimming were read from the DNA, whereas the V and J calls and clone size are those reported in that table. The sample table contains around 200,000 clones; only one count was recorded for roughly 86% of them. About 1.7% of the sample goes to the ten largest clones.

Whole blood was collected in K2EDTA tubes by collaborating institutions according to the institutions' own protocols. Collaborator samples were shipped for TCRbeta analysis as frozen whole blood, isolated PBMCs, or DNA extracted from either sample type. The sample was peripheral blood. The receptor's source is a man between 18 and 29 years old with active or convalescent COVID-19.

The CDR3 has the sequence CASSSRDRGLTGYNEQFF. The DNA is as follows: TGCGCCAGCAGCTCCCGGGACAGGGGGCTAACAGGCTACAATGAGCAGTTCTTC. The V and J segments used are TRBV5-1 and TRBJ2-1, and 12 bases in between align with TRBD1. Spanning cysteine to phenylalanine, the CDR3 consists of 18 amino acids. Only the CDR3 DNA is retained, 54 bases long and in frame from the first base. CDR1 is given as SGHRS and CDR2 as YFSETQ, both from the germline V gene. For this chain, trimming is 3 bases at the V end and 3 bases at the J end, and the number of junction bases without a gene match is 10.